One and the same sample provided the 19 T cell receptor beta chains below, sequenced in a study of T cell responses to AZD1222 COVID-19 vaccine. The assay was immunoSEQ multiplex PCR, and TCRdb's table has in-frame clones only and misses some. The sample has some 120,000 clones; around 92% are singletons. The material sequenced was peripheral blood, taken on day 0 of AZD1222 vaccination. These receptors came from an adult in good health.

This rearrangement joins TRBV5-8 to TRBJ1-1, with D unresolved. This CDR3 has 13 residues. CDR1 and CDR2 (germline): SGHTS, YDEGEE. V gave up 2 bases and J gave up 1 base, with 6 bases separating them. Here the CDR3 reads CASSFSGNTEAFF. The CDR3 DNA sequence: TGTGCCAGCAGCTTCTCGGGGAACACTGAAGCTTTCTTT.

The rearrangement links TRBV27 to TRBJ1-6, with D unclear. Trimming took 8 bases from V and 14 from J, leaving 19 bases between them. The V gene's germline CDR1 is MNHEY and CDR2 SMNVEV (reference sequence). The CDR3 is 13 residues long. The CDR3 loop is CASLAGGRGTLHF. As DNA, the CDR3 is TGTGCCAGCCTGGCGGGTGGGAGAGGGACCCTCCACTTT.

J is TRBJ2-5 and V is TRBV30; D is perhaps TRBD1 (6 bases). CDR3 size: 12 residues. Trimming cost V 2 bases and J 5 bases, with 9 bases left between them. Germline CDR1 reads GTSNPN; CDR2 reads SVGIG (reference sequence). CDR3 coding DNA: TGTGCCTGGAGTATCCAGGGGGAGACCCAGTACTTC. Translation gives CAWSIQGETQYF.

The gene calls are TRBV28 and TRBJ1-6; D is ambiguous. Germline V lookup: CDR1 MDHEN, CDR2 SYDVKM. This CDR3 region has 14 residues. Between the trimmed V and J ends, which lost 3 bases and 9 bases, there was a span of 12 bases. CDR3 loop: CASSFRAIGSPLHF. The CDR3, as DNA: TGTGCCAGCAGTTTTCGGGCTATAGGTTCACCCCTCCACTTT.

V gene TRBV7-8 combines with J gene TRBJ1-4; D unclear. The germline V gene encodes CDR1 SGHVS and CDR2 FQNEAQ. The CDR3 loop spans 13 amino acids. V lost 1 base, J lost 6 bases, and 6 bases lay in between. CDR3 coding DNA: TGTGCCAGCAGCTTAGGCGGGGATGAAAAACTGTTTTTT. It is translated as CASSLGGDEKLFF.

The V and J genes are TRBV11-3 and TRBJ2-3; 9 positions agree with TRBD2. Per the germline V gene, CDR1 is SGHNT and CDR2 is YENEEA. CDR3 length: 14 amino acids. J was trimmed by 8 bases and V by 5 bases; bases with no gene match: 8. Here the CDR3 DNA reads TGTGCCAGCAGCCTCAGCGGGAGGTTGGGTACGCAGTATTTT. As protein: CASSLSGRLGTQYF.

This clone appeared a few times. CDR3 nucleotides: TGTGCCAGCAGCGGGGGACTAGCGGGGGAGACCCAGTACTTC. Amino acids: CASSGGLAGETQYF. This sequence joins TRBV21-1 and TRBJ2-5; the tabulated D call, TRBD2, remains unverified against the DNA. TRBV21-1 is reported as a pseudogene. There are 14 residues in the CDR3.

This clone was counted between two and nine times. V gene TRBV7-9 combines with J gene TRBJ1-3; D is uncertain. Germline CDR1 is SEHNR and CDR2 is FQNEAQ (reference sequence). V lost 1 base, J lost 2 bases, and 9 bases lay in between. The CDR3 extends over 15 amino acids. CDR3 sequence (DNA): TGTGCCAGCAGCTTAGGGCAGGAGACTGGAAACACCATATATTTT. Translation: CASSLGQETGNTIYF.

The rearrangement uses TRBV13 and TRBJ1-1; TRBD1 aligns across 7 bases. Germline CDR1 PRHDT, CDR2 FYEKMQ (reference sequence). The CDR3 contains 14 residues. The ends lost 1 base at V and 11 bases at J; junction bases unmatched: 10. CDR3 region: CASSLERGLSEAFF. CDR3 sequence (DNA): TGTGCCAGCAGCTTAGAGAGGGGGCTCAGTGAGGCTTTCTTT.

The chain's CDR3 is CASSSPGTNTEAFF. CDR3 sequence (DNA): TGCGCCAGCAGCTCGCCTGGCACGAACACTGAAGCTTTCTTT. The V call is TRBV4-1, the J call TRBJ1-1; D unclear. Trimming took 5 bases from V and 1 from J, leaving 11 bases between them. The CDR3 runs to 14 residues. The germline V gene encodes CDR1 MGHRA and CDR2 YSYEKL.

In DNA form, the CDR3 reads TGTGCCAGCAGCTTAACAGCCAGCCACGATACGCAGTATTTT. Translated: CASSLTASHDTQYF. The V gene is TRBV7-3, the J gene TRBJ2-3; D remains unclear. The CDR3 length is 14 residues. The germline V gene encodes CDR1 SGHTA and CDR2 FQGTGA. V was shortened by 0 bases and J by 6 bases, with 10 bases between the two germline ends.

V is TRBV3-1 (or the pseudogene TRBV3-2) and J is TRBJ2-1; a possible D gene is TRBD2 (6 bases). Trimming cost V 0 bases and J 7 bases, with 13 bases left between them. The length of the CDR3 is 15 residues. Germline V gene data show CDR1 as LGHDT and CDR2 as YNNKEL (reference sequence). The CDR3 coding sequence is TGTGCCAGCAGCCAAGAGGCGGGAACGAAGAATGAGCAGTTCTTC. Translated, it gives CASSQEAGTKNEQFF.

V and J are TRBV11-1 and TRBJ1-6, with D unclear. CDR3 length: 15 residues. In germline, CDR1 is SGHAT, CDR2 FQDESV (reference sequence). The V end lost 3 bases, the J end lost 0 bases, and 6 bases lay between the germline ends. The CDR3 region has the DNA TGTGCCAGCAGCTTTGCGGGCTCCTATAATTCACCCCTCCACTTT. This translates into CASSFAGSYNSPLHF.

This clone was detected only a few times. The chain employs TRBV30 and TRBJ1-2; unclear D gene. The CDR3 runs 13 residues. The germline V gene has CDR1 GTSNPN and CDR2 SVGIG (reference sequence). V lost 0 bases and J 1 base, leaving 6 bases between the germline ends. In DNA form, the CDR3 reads TGTGCCTGGAGTGTAGGGTATAACTATGGCTACACCTTC. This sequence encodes CAWSVGYNYGYTF. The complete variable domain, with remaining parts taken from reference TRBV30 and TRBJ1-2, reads SQTIHQWPATLVQPVGSPLSLECTVEGTSNPNLYWYRQAAGRGLQLLFYSVGIGQISSEVPQNLSASRPQDRQFILSSKKLLLSDSGFYLCAWSVGYNYGYTFGSGTRLTVV.

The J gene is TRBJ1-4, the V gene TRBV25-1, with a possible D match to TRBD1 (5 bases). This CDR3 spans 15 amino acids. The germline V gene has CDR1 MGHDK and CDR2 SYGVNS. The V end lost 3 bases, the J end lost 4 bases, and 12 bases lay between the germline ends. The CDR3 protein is CASSDFGADNEKLFF. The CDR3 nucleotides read TGTGCCAGCAGTGATTTTGGGGCCGATAATGAAAAACTGTTTTTT.

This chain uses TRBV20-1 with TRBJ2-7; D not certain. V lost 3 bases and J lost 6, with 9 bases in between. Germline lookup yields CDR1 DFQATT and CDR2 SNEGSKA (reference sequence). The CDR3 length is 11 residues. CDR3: CSARFGFEQYF. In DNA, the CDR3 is TGCAGTGCTAGGTTTGGTTTCGAGCAGTACTTC.

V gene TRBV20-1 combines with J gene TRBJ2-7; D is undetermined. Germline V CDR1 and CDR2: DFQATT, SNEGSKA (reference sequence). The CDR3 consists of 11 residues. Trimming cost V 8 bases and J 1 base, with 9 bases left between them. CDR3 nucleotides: TGCAGTTGGACGGATTCCTACGAGCAGTACTTC. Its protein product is CSWTDSYEQYF.

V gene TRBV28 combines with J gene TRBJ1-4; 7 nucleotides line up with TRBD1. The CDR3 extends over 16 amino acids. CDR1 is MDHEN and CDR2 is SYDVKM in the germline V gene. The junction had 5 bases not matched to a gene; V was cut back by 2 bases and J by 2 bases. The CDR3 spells CASSLKGAATNEKLFF. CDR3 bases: TGTGCCAGCAGTTTAAAGGGGGCTGCGACTAATGAAAAACTGTTTTTT.

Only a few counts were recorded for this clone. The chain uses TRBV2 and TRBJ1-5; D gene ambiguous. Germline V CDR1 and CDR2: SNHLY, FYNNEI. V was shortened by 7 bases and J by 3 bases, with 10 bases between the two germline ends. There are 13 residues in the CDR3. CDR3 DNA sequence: TGTGCCAGCAACGGCAGACACAATCAGCCCCAGCATTTT. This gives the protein CASNGRHNQPQHF.